These 2 T cell receptor beta chains originate from one sample sequenced in a study of cytomegalovirus exposure and HLA in healthy donors. Researchers ran the PCR with 60 Vbeta and 13 Jbeta primers. The protocol was immunoSEQ multiplex PCR, while the TCRdb copy is restricted to in-frame clones and leaves out a portion. The sample records 60,000 to 70,000 clones, around 78% being singletons. What was sequenced was PBMCs. The receptor source for this set is a man between 18 and 29 years old in good health and CMV-seropositive.

The chain joins TRBV29-1 to TRBJ1-1; a possible D gene is TRBD1 (5 bases). The CDR3 is 13 amino acids. CDR1 and CDR2 (germline): SQVTM, ANQGSEA. V was cut by 7 bases and J by 2 bases, with 14 bases left in between. CDR3 amino acids: CSAGFDSNTEAFF. The CDR3 DNA reads as TGCAGCGCCGGGTTTGACAGTAACACTGAAGCTTTCTTT.

This rearrangement joins TRBV2 to TRBJ1-1; 7 bases agree with TRBD1. The CDR3 has 14 residues. V dropped 4 bases and J dropped 5; count of bases not matched to a gene: 7. From germline, CDR1 is SNHLY and CDR2 FYNNEI. CDR3 DNA: TGTGCCAGCAGTGTAGAGGGGGCTGGGACTGAAGCTTTCTTT. Translated: CASSVEGAGTEAFF.